This T cell receptor beta chain stems from a study of naive and memory T cell subsets. This clonotype has at least ten counts. No antigen is known for it. The study, taken as a whole, reports: This RNA-based method may be sensitive to activation-related transcript changes.

Reverse transcription of blood and skin TCR RNA was primed at alpha and beta constant regions. The SP2 primer and nested alpha and beta constant region primers amplified ligated cDNA in four rounds. TCRdb analysed the 5' RACE reads with MiXCR anew, one entry per CDR3 protein. The sample gives about 22,000 distinct CDR3 sequences, 3.5% to 5% of which show up once; under 9% is in the top ten. Whole-blood samples were 2.5 to 3 ml of peripheral blood from healthy adult volunteers. This CDR3 comprises 15 residues. V gave up 1 base and J gave up 1 base; unmatched junction bases: 3. The germline CDR1 and CDR2 sequences are SGHAT and FQNNGV.

This TCR was sampled from a male donor in good health. The chain recombines TRBV11-2 with TRBJ2-5, with TRBD2 matching over 7 bases. The CDR3 DNA reads as TGTGCCAGCAGCTTAGCCCGCGGGAGCCAAGAGACCCAGTACTTC. It is translated as CASSLARGSQETQYF. The full variable domain, its missing parts supplied by reference TRBV11-2 and TRBJ2-5, is EAGVAQSPRYKIIEKRQSVAFWCNPISGHATLYWYQQILGQGPKLLIQFQNNGVVDDSQLPKDRFSAERLKGVDSTLKIQPAKLEDSAVYLCASSLARGSQETQYFGPGTRLLVL.